A selection of T cell receptor beta chains follows, all from one sample in a study of preoperative IRX-2 immunotherapy in early breast cancer. This table comes from immunoSEQ multiplex PCR, and its TCRdb copy is limited to in-frame clones, with some not included. The sample carries 95,000 to 100,000 clones, just over 85% recorded once. The source material was tumor tissue, sampled after IRX-2 immunotherapy. These receptors came from a human donor with breast cancer. The CDR3 runs from the conserved cysteine through the conserved F or W. The order of the fields is J gene, D gene, V gene, clone size, CDR3 DNA, CDR3 protein. A D gene is named only where the DNA matches it firmly. Clone size appears in some rows only: once, few, many, or a class for an expanded clone.

TRBJ1-2 TRBD1 TRBV11-3 many TGTGCCAGCAGCTCGCTCGACAGGGGGCGACCGGGCTATGGCTACACCTTC CASSSLDRGRPGYGYTF
TRBJ1-2 TRBD1 TRBV28 NA TGTGCCAGCCTAGGGGGGTGGACAGGATCCTATGGCTACACCTTC CASLGGWTGSYGYTF
TRBJ2-3 TRBD2 TRBV6-8 NA TGTGCCAGCAGTTACTTATTAGCGGGGGGCGCCGCCGATACGCAGTATTTT CASSYLLAGGAADTQYF
TRBJ1-4 NA TRBV15 NA TGTGCCACCAGCAGATCTTGGGGGGGCCTGGGAGAAAAACTGTTTTTT CATSRSWGGLGEKLFF
TRBJ2-2 TRBD2 TRBV7-1 NA TGTGCCAGCAGCTCACGGGGCCAGCGGGGGACGGGCACCGGGGAGCTGTTTTTT CASSSRGQRGTGTGELFF
TRBJ2-1 NA TRBV29-1 NA TGCAGCGTCAGGGGCGGGGCGGACAATGAGCAGTTCTTC CSVRGGADNEQFF
TRBJ1-2 TRBD1 TRBV5-1 NA TGCGCCAGCAGCTTGGTGACAGGGGACTATGGCTACACCTTC CASSLVTGDYGYTF
TRBJ1-1 NA TRBV11-3 NA TGTGCCAGCAGCAAATTGCTATCAGGGTTCATGAACACTGAAGCTTTCTTT CASSKLLSGFMNTEAFF
TRBJ2-7 NA TRBV4-1 NA TGCGCCAGCAGCCAAGAAGGGACACTACCTACCGAGCAGTACTTC CASSQEGTLPTEQYF
TRBJ2-1 TRBD2 TRBV6-8 NA TGTGCCAGCAGTCGTAGACTAGCGGGAGTGGATGAGCAGTTCTTC CASSRRLAGVDEQFF
TRBJ2-7 NA TRBV5-1 NA TGCGCCAGCAGCCTGCACTCGGACAGCTACGAGCAGTACTTC CASSLHSDSYEQYF
TRBJ1-2 TRBD1 TRBV6-8 once TGTGCCAGCACCTTCGGGACAGGGGGGAGCTACACCTTC CASTFGTGGSYTF
TRBJ1-3 TRBD1 TRBV19 NA TGTGCCAGTAGTGGACAGGGGGCTCAAGGAAACACCATATATTTT CASSGQGAQGNTIYF
TRBJ2-2 TRBD2 TRBV4-1 NA TGCGCCAGCAGCCAAGGTTCGTCGGGAGGGGCCACCGGGGAGCTGTTTTTT CASSQGSSGGATGELFF
TRBJ1-4 TRBD1 TRBV19 NA TGTGCCAGTAGTAATCCCCGGGACAGGCTTAATGAAAAACTGTTTTTT CASSNPRDRLNEKLFF
TRBJ2-7 NA TRBV7-1 once TGTGCCAGCAGTCATGACAGGCAATACGAGCAGTACTTC CASSHDRQYEQYF
TRBJ2-5 NA TRBV11-3 few TGTGCCAGCAGCTTAACGGACAGACAAGAGACCCAGTACTTC CASSLTDRQETQYF
TRBJ2-2 TRBD1 TRBV5-1 NA TGCGCCAGCAGCTTGGCGACAGGGAACTCCGGGGAGCTGTTTTTT CASSLATGNSGELFF
TRBJ1-1 NA TRBV28 NA TGTGCCAGCAGTTCCGGAATGAACACTGAAGCTTTCTTT CASSSGMNTEAFF
TRBJ2-5 TRBD1 TRBV30 NA TGTGCCTGGAGATCTCTAGGGACAGAAAAAGAGACCCAGTACTTC CAWRSLGTEKETQYF
TRBJ2-3 NA TRBV28 NA TGTGCCAGCACCACACTCACAGATACGCAGTATTTT CASTTLTDTQYF
TRBJ1-3 NA TRBV18 NA TGTGCCAGCTCAGGGGGACTCAGCTCTGGAAACACCATATATTTT CASSGGLSSGNTIYF
TRBJ2-7 NA TRBV28 NA TGTGCCAGCAGTTTGGTGGAGCCTTACGAGCAGTACTTC CASSLVEPYEQYF
TRBJ2-1 TRBD2 TRBV28 NA TGTGCCAGCAAGAAGGGACTAGTCTATAATGAGCAGTTCTTC CASKKGLVYNEQFF
TRBJ1-4 NA TRBV7-7 NA TGTGCCAGCAGCCAAGAGGCAGGGGTCGGAAAACTGTTTTTT CASSQEAGVGKLFF
TRBJ2-1 TRBD2 TRBV15 NA TGTGCCACCAGCAGGGGGGGACTAGCGGGCAGGAATGAGCAGTTCTTC CATSRGGLAGRNEQFF
TRBJ1-5 NA TRBV19 NA TGTGCCAGTAGTATCCGATGGGGAGCCCAGCATTTT CASSIRWGAQHF
TRBJ2-3 TRBD2 TRBV11-3 few TGTGCCAGCAGCTCATTTGGACTAGCGGGGGGAGATACGCAGTATTTT CASSSFGLAGGDTQYF
TRBJ2-3 TRBD2 TRBV6-8 NA TGTGCCAGCAGTGATAGCCCGGGACTAGCGGGACCTAGCACAGATACGCAGTATTTT CASSDSPGLAGPSTDTQYF
TRBJ1-6 TRBD1 TRBV28 NA TGTGCCAGCAGTCGTCCGGGACAGGGTATCGCACGTAATTCACCCCTCCACTTT CASSRPGQGIARNSPLHF
TRBJ1-2 TRBD1 TRBV18 NA TGTGCCAGCTCAGCCCAACCCGGGACAGGGAATGGCTACACCTTC CASSAQPGTGNGYTF
TRBJ2-7 NA TRBV30 NA TGTGCCTGGAGTGGACAGGTTAGCTCCTACGAGCAGTACTTC CAWSGQVSSYEQYF
TRBJ2-2 NA TRBV4-1 NA TGCGCCAGCAGCCACGGGGCCCTAGGCTCCGCCGGGGAGCTGTTTTTT CASSHGALGSAGELFF
TRBJ1-5 NA TRBV6-8 few TGTGCCAGCAGCGCCGTTGGGGGAACCATGAATAGCAATCAGCCCCAGCATTTT CASSAVGGTMNSNQPQHF
TRBJ1-2 NA TRBV19 NA TGTGCCAGTAGTCTGCACAGGGTCACGAATTATGGCTACACCTTC CASSLHRVTNYGYTF
TRBJ2-7 TRBD1 TRBV7-7 NA TGTGCCAGCAGCCTAGGGCGGGACAGGGTTAACGAGCAGTACTTC CASSLGRDRVNEQYF
TRBJ2-7 NA TRBV5-1 NA TGCGCCAGCAGCTTGGGGCTTGGTATCCACGAGCAGTACTTC CASSLGLGIHEQYF
TRBJ2-3 TRBD1 TRBV29-1 few TGCAGCGTTTCAGGGGGAAAGGGAGATACGCAGTATTTT CSVSGGKGDTQYF
TRBJ1-2 NA TRBV29-1 NA TGCAGCGTTGAAGAGGTATGGGGGGATGGCTACACCTTC CSVEEVWGDGYTF
TRBJ1-5 NA TRBV18 NA TGTGCCAGCTCACCTGGGGAGGGATCTCAGCCCCAGCATTTT CASSPGEGSQPQHF
TRBJ2-3 NA TRBV28 NA TGTGCCAGCATGGTATCGCCTAGCACAGATACGCAGTATTTT CASMVSPSTDTQYF
TRBJ1-1 NA TRBV30 NA TGTGCCTGGGCGTGGGGGGGCACTGAAGCTTTCTTT CAWAWGGTEAFF
TRBJ1-2 NA TRBV13 NA TGTGCCAGCACTCCCGGGACAAGGGGTAACTATGGCTACACCTTC CASTPGTRGNYGYTF
TRBJ2-1 NA TRBV6-8 NA TGTGCCAGCAGATCTGGTCCGGATGAGCAGTTCTTC CASRSGPDEQFF
TRBJ2-2 NA TRBV6-8 once TGTGCCAGCAGTTACTCTGAGGCATACACCGGGGAGCTGTTTTTT CASSYSEAYTGELFF
TRBJ2-7 NA TRBV6-8 NA TGTGCCAGCAGTCGGTCCCGGGGGCGCTACGAGCAGTACTTC CASSRSRGRYEQYF
TRBJ2-2 TRBD2 TRBV7-8 NA TGTGCCAGCAGCCGGGGACTAGCGGGAGACGGGGAGCTGTTTTTT CASSRGLAGDGELFF
TRBJ1-4 NA TRBV15 NA TGTGCCACCAGCAGAGTATTGTTAAGTGAAAAACTGTTTTTT CATSRVLLSEKLFF
TRBJ1-1 NA TRBV11-3 NA TGTGCCAGCAGCTTAGGCCAGGGGACGGACACTGAAGCTTTCTTT CASSLGQGTDTEAFF
TRBJ2-7 NA TRBV30 once TGTGCCTGGAGTGTATACGGGGGCTCCTACGAGCAGTACTTC CAWSVYGGSYEQYF
TRBJ1-5 NA TRBV6-8 NA TGTGCCAGCAGTGGGCAGGGCGATCAGCCCCAGCATTTT CASSGQGDQPQHF
TRBJ1-5 TRBD1 TRBV6-8 once TGTGCCAGCACAAAACAGGGGGGCAATCAGCCCCAGCATTTT CASTKQGGNQPQHF
TRBJ2-3 NA TRBV5-1 NA TGCGCCAGCAGCTTGGGTTCGGTTAGGGATACGCAGTATTTT CASSLGSVRDTQYF
TRBJ1-4 NA TRBV5-1 NA TGCGCCAGCAGCTTGGCCGGTACCTCGGGTGAAAAACTGTTTTTT CASSLAGTSGEKLFF
TRBJ2-7 NA TRBV19 NA TGTGCCAGTAGTCCACCGGGGGGCCTCTCCTACGAGCAGTACTTC CASSPPGGLSYEQYF
TRBJ1-3 NA TRBV6-8 NA TGTGCCAGCAGTAGACAGCTATCTCTGGAGGGAAACACCATATATTTT CASSRQLSLEGNTIYF
TRBJ1-1 NA TRBV6-8 NA TGTGCCAGCAGCCCCTCCCAGGCCCGGGATACTGAAGCTTTCTTT CASSPSQARDTEAFF